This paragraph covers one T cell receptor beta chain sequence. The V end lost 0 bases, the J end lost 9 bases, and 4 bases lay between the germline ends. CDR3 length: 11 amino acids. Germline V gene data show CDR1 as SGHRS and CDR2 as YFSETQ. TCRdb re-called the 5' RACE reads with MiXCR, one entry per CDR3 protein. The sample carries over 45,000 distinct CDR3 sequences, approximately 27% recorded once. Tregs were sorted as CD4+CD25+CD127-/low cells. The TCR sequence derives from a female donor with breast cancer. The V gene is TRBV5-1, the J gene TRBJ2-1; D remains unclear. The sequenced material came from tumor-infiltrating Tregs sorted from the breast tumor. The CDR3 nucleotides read TGCGCCAGCAGCTTGGAGGGTGAGCAGTTCTTC. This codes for CASSLEGEQFF.